The rows below give T cell receptor beta chains drawn from one sample of a study of T cell responses to AZD1222 COVID-19 vaccine. Method: immunoSEQ multiplex PCR; TCRdb's copy keeps in-frame clones and lacks some. The data contain roughly 120,000 clones, about 88% of them singletons. The specimen comprised peripheral blood, sampled on day 0 of MenACWY control vaccination. Receptors were obtained from an adult in good health. Both conserved end residues are part of each CDR3. D genes are given only for firm matches. Size values are once, few and many counts, or a class for expanded clones, and some rows have none.

V gene,D gene,clone size,J gene,CDR3 DNA,CDR3 protein
TRBV24-1,TRBD2,NA,TRBJ2-1,TGTGCCACCAGTGATTCTCGAAAGCGGGAGTTTGAGCAGTTCTTC,CATSDSRKREFEQFF
TRBV11-2,NA,NA,TRBJ1-2,TGTGCCAGCAGCTTAGATCTAAAGGGGGTCTATGGCTACACCTTC,CASSLDLKGVYGYTF
TRBV5-1,NA,NA,TRBJ2-7,TGCGCCAGCAGCCTGGGCCTAGCAGAATACGAGCAGTACTTC,CASSLGLAEYEQYF
TRBV29-1,NA,NA,TRBJ1-3,TGCAGCGTTGAAGTAGGTTACTCTGGAAACACCATATATTTT,CSVEVGYSGNTIYF
TRBV28,NA,few,TRBJ2-7,TGTGCCAGCAGTTCCTCGTACCGGGTCAAGGACTACGAGCAGTACTTC,CASSSSYRVKDYEQYF
TRBV27,NA,NA,TRBJ2-7,TGTGCCAGCAGTTTTGTAGGGGCTGTGCAGTACTTC,CASSFVGAVQYF
TRBV21-1,NA,NA,TRBJ1-6,TGTGCCAGCAGCAAAATTGCAGCCTCTTATAATTCACCCCTCCACTTT,CASSKIAASYNSPLHF
TRBV19,NA,NA,TRBJ1-5,TGTGCCAGTAGTACCGGTCGGGGGCCGAATCAGCCCCAGCATTTT,CASSTGRGPNQPQHF
TRBV7-6,NA,NA,TRBJ2-2,TGTGCCAGCAGCATGCCTGAGACGGATAGGAACACCGGGGAGCTGTTTTTT,CASSMPETDRNTGELFF
TRBV30,NA,NA,TRBJ2-1,TGTGCCTGGAGGACAAGAGGGGGGACCAATGAGCAGTTCTTC,CAWRTRGGTNEQFF
TRBV18,NA,NA,TRBJ1-4,TGTGCCAGCTCTCCCAGGGCGAATGAAAAACTGTTTTTT,CASSPRANEKLFF
TRBV3-1/TRBV3-2,NA,few,TRBJ2-5,TGTGCCAGCAGCCACCGGAGGGGTAGCGGATATCAAGAGACCCAGTACTTC,CASSHRRGSGYQETQYF
TRBV29-1,TRBD1,NA,TRBJ2-7,TGCAGCGTTTCGGGACAGGGATACGAGCAGTACTTC,CSVSGQGYEQYF
TRBV28,NA,NA,TRBJ1-5,TGTGCCAGCAGTTTCTCAGGCCTCAATCAGCCCCAGCATTTT,CASSFSGLNQPQHF
TRBV25-1,TRBD1,once,TRBJ2-3,TGTGCCACCGCAATCACAGGGGGCCCAGATACGCAGTATTTT,CATAITGGPDTQYF
TRBV11-1,NA,NA,TRBJ2-6,TGTGCCAGCAGCTTAGGGCAGAGTGGGGCCAACGTCCTGACTTTC,CASSLGQSGANVLTF
TRBV7-2,NA,NA,TRBJ2-3,TGTGCCAGCAGCTTGCAGGGCGACACAGATACGCAGTATTTT,CASSLQGDTDTQYF
TRBV25-1,NA,NA,TRBJ1-1,TGTGCCAGCAGTGACATAGGGAGAGGGGCGAACACTGAAGCTTTCTTT,CASSDIGRGANTEAFF
TRBV21-1,NA,NA,TRBJ1-1,TGTGCCAGCGTGTCGGGACTAGCTTTCTTT,CASVSGLAFF
TRBV14,TRBD1,NA,TRBJ1-6,TGTGCCAGCAGTCGGGACAGAAATTCACCCCTCCACTTT,CASSRDRNSPLHF
TRBV6-5,NA,NA,TRBJ1-6,TGTGCCAGCAGGCCAACAGGGTATAATTCACCCCTCCACTTT,CASRPTGYNSPLHF
TRBV18,TRBD2,NA,TRBJ2-2,TGTGCCAGCTCACCTACTAGCGGCCCCGGCACCGGGGAGCTGTTTTTT,CASSPTSGPGTGELFF
TRBV29-1,NA,NA,TRBJ2-5,TGCAGCGCCCTCTGGCCCCCCCAAGAGACCCAGTACTTC,CSALWPPQETQYF
TRBV5-6,NA,NA,TRBJ2-7,TGTGCCAGCAGCCCTACCCCGGCCAGGATCCCCGAGCAGTACTTC,CASSPTPARIPEQYF
TRBV5-1,NA,NA,TRBJ1-1,TGCGCCAGCAGCTTGGTAGAGAGGATGAACACTGAAGCTTTCTTT,CASSLVERMNTEAFF
TRBV6-5,TRBD2,NA,TRBJ2-1,TGTGCCAGCAGTTACTCCGTAGTAGCGGGTGTACAGCAGTTCTTC,CASSYSVVAGVQQFF
TRBV7-9,NA,NA,TRBJ1-1,TGTGCCAGCAGCCGGGAAAGGAGCTTAGGGACTGAAGCTTTCTTT,CASSRERSLGTEAFF
TRBV7-9,NA,NA,TRBJ2-7,TGTGCCAGCAGCCCGCGAGATACCCCCTACGAGCAGTACTTC,CASSPRDTPYEQYF
TRBV28,NA,NA,TRBJ2-6,TGTGCCAGCAGGCCGGGGGGCCCCGGGGCCAACGTCCTGACTTTC,CASRPGGPGANVLTF